This T cell receptor beta chain is drawn from a study of blood T cell repertoires in COVID-19. In the study overall: From T cells, B-cell-depleted T cells, or PBMCs came the material, which was cDNA or gDNA.

Method: immunoSEQ multiplex PCR; TCRdb's copy keeps in-frame clones and lacks some. In the table there are about 59,000 clones, about 78% of which are singletons. The germline gives CDR1 SGHNT, CDR2 YYREEE (reference sequence). The CDR3 spans 16 residues. The V gene end was trimmed by 0 bases and the J gene end by 1 base; junction bases not matched to a gene: 0. The V call is TRBV5-4, the J call TRBJ2-5; 13 bases line up with TRBD2. Sequenced input: peripheral blood. The sequence was obtained from a man at least 80 years old with acute or convalescent COVID-19. The CDR3 nucleotides are TGTGCCAGCAGCTTGGGGACTAGCGGGGGCCAAGAGACCCAGTACTTC. Residues: CASSLGTSGGQETQYF.